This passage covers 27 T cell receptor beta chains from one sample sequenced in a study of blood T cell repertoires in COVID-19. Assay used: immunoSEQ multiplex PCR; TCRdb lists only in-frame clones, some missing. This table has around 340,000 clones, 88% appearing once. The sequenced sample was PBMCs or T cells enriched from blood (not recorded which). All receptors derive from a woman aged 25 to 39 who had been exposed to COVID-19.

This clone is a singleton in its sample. The DNA for the CDR3 is TGTGCCAGCAGTTTAGGCAGGGGGCTGAACACTGAAGCTTTCTTT. This translates into CASSLGRGLNTEAFF. This chain links TRBV6-5 with TRBJ1-1; 8 nucleotides line up with TRBD1. The CDR3 consists of 15 residues. With 4 bases clipped from V and 0 bases from J, the junction kept 4 bases outside the gene matches. Germline assignment: CDR1 MNHEY and CDR2 SVGAGI.

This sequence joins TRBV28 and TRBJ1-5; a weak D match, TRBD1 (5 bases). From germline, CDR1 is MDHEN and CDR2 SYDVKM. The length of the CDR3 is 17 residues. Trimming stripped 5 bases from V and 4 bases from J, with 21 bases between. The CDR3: CASSKYMAGVGNQPQHF. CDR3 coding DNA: TGTGCCAGCAGTAAATATATGGCGGGGGTTGGTAATCAGCCCCAGCATTTT.

The CDR3 loop reads CASSPGTGHSAYEQYF. Written as DNA, the CDR3 is TGTGCCAGCAGTCCCGGGACAGGGCATTCCGCATACGAGCAGTACTTC. The J gene is TRBJ2-7, the V gene TRBV27; 9 bases line up with TRBD1. The V and J ends lost 5 bases and 4 bases, in that order; junction bases with no gene match: 12. This CDR3 comprises 16 residues. The germline V gene encodes CDR1 MNHEY and CDR2 SMNVEV (reference sequence).

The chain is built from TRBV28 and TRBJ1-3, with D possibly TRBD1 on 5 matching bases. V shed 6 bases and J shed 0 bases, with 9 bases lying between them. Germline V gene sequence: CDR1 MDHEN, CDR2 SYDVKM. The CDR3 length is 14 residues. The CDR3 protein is CASRTGGSGNTIYF. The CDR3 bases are TGTGCCAGCAGGACCGGGGGCTCTGGAAACACCATATATTTT.

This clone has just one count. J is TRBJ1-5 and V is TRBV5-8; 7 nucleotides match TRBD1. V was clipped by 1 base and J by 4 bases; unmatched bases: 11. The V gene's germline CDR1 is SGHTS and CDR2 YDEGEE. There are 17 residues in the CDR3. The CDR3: CASSLPPTGVGNQPQHF. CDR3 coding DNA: TGTGCCAGCAGCTTGCCTCCAACAGGGGTAGGGAATCAGCCCCAGCATTTT.

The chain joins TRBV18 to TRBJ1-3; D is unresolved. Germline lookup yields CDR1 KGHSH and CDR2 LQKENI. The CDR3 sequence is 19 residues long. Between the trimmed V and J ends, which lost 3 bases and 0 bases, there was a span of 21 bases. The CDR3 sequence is CASSPRSAGKGSSGNTIYF. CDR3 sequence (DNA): TGTGCCAGCTCACCTCGGTCCGCGGGGAAAGGGTCCTCTGGAAACACCATATATTTT.

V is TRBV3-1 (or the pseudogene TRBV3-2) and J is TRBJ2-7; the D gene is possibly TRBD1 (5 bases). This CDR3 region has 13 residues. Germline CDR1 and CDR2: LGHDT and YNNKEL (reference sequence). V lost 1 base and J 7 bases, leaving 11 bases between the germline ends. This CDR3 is CASSQGWQGEQYF. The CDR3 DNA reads TGTGCCAGCAGCCAAGGTTGGCAGGGAGAGCAGTACTTC.

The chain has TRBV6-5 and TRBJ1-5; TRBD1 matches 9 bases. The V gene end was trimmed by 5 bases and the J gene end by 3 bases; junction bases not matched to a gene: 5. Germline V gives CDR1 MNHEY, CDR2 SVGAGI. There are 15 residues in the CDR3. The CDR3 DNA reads TGTGCCAGCAGTCCCGGGACAGGGCTCAATCAGCCCCAGCATTTT. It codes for CASSPGTGLNQPQHF.

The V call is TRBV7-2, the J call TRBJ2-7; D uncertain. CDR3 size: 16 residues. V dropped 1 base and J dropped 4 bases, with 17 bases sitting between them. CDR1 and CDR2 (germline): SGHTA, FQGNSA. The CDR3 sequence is CASSLGPSVLLYEQYF. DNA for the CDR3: TGTGCCAGCAGCTTAGGGCCCTCCGTTTTGCTTTACGAGCAGTACTTC.

The CDR3 spells CASSFGLAGIHATGELFF. The CDR3 DNA sequence: TGTGCCAGCAGCTTCGGGCTAGCGGGAATCCACGCCACCGGGGAGCTGTTTTTT. The chain joins TRBV5-4 to TRBJ2-2; 9 bases fit TRBD2. The CDR3 consists of 18 residues. V shed 2 bases, J shed 4 bases, and the junction held 12 bases outside the gene matches. The germline V gene has CDR1 SGHNT and CDR2 YYREEE (reference sequence).

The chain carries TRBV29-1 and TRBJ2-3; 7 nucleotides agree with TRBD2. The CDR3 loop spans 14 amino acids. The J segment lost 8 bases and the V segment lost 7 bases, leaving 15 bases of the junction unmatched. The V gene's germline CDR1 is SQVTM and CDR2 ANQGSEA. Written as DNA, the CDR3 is TGCAGCGCCGCGACTAGCTCCCTGATCATTACGCAGTATTTT. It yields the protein CSAATSSLIITQYF.

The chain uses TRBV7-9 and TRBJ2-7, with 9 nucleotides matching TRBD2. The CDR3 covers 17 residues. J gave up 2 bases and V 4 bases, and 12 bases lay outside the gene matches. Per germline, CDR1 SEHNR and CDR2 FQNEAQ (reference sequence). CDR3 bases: TGTGCCAGCAGCTCCCTCGGCACTAGCGGGCGCCCCTACGAGCAGTACTTC. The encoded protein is CASSSLGTSGRPYEQYF.

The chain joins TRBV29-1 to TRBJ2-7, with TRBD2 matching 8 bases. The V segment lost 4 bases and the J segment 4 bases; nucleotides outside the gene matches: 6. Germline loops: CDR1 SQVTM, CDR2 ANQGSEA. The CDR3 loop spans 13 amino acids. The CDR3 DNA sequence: TGCAGCGTTGTTCCTAGCGGGTCGTACGAGCAGTACTTC. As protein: CSVVPSGSYEQYF.

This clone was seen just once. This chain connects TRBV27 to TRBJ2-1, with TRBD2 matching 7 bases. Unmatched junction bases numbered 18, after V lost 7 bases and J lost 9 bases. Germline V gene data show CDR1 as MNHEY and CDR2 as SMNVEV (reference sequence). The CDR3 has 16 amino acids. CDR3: CASTEMGGRGVGEQFF. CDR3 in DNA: TGTGCCAGCACCGAAATGGGGGGGAGGGGAGTGGGTGAGCAGTTCTTC.

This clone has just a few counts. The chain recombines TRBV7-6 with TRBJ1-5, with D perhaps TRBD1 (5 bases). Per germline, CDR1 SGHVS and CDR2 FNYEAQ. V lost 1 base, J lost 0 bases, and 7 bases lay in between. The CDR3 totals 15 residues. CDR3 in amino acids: CASSLGQGSNQPQHF. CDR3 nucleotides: TGTGCCAGCAGCTTAGGGCAGGGTAGCAATCAGCCCCAGCATTTT.

The CDR3, as DNA: TGTGCCGGTGGAAAGCGGAACTACAATGAGCAGTTCTTC. The encoded protein is CAGGKRNYNEQFF. The chain carries TRBV12-3 or TRBV12-4 and TRBJ2-1, with a weak D call TRBD2 (5 bases). Trimming pared 11 bases from V and 3 bases from J, leaving 14 bases between. The CDR3 covers 13 residues.

The CDR3 DNA follows: TGTGCCACCAGCAGAGATGCGGATCCCTCTGGAAACACCATATATTTT. This encodes CATSRDADPSGNTIYF. The genes are TRBV15 and TRBJ1-3; D gene unclear. The V and J ends lost 0 bases and 0 bases respectively, with 9 bases between them. This CDR3 has 16 amino acids. The germline V gene encodes CDR1 LNHNV and CDR2 YYDKDF (reference sequence).

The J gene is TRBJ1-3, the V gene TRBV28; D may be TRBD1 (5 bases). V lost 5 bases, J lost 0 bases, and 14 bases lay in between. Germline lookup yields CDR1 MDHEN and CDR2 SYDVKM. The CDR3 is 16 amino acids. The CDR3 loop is CASSGAAQNSGNTIYF. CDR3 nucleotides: TGTGCCAGCAGTGGGGCCGCTCAGAACTCTGGAAACACCATATATTTT. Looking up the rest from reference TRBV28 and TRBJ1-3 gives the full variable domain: DVKVTQSSRYLVKRTGEKVFLECVQDMDHENMFWYRQDPGLGLRLIYFSYDVKMKEKGDIPEGYSVSREKKERFSLILESASTNQTSMYLCASSGAAQNSGNTIYFGEGSWLTVV.

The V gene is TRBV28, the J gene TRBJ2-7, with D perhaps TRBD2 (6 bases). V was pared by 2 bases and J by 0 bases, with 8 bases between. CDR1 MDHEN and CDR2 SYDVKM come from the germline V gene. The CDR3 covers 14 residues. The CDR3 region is CASSLRRDSYEQYF. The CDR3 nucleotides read TGTGCCAGCAGTTTACGGCGGGACTCCTACGAGCAGTACTTC.

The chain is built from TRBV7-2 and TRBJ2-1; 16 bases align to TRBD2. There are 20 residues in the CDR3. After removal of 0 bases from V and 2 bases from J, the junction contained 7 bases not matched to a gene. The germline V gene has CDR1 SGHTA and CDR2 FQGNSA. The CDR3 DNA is TGTGCCAGCAGCTTAGCTACCGGGACTAGCGGGAGGGGGGCCTACAATGAGCAGTTCTTC. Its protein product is CASSLATGTSGRGAYNEQFF.

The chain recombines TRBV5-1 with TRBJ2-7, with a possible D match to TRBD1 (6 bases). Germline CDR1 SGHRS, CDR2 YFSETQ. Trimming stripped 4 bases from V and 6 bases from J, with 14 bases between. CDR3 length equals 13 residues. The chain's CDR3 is CASSRRGSGEQYF. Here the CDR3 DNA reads TGCGCCAGCAGCCGCAGGGGATCGGGCGAGCAGTACTTC.

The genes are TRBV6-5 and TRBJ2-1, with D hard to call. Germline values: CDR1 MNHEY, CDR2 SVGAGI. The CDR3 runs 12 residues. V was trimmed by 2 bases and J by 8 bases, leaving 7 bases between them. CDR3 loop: CASSYNLDEQFF. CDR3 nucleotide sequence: TGTGCCAGCAGTTACAACCTAGATGAGCAGTTCTTC.

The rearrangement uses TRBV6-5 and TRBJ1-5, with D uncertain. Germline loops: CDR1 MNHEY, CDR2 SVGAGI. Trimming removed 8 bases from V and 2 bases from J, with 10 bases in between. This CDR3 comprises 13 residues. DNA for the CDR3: TGTGCCAGCTCAGCTGAGGGCAATCAGCCCCAGCATTTT. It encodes CASSAEGNQPQHF.

CDR3: CASSLDLGTYHEQYF. CDR3 DNA: TGTGCCAGCAGCTTAGATCTGGGGACATACCACGAGCAGTACTTC. The chain uses TRBV11-2 and TRBJ2-7; weak D call: TRBD1 (6 bases). The CDR3 has 15 residues. Germline assignment: CDR1 SGHAT and CDR2 FQNNGV. V gave up 0 bases and J gave up 5 bases, with 14 bases separating them.

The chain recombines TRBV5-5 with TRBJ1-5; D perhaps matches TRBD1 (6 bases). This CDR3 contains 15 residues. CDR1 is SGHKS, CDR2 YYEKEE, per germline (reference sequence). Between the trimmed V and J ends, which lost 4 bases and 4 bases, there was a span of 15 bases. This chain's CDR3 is CASSQTGTNNQPQHF. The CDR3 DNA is TGTGCCAGCAGCCAGACCGGGACAAATAATCAGCCCCAGCATTTT.

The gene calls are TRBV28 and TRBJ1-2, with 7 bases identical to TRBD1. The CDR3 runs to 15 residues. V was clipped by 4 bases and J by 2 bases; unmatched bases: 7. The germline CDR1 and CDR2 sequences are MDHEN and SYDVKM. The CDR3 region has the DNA TGTGCCAGCAGTTACCCCAGGGGGGACAACTATGGCTACACCTTC. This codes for CASSYPRGDNYGYTF.

The CDR3 coding sequence is TGTGCCAGCAGTCAGAGGGAATTTGCCCTCACCTTC. Protein product: CASSQREFALTF. The V and J genes are TRBV28 and TRBJ1-2; D ambiguous. V dropped 5 bases and J dropped 13 bases, with 17 bases sitting between them. Per germline, CDR1 MDHEN and CDR2 SYDVKM. This CDR3 is built from 12 residues.